This TCR beta chain was identified in a study of blood T cell repertoires in COVID-19. Background on the study: Samples came from the United States, Italy and Spain, spanning acute and convalescent COVID-19. Nucleic acid was either cDNA or gDNA, and it came from T cells, B-cell-depleted T cells, or PBMCs.

Trimming shortened V by 7 bases and J by 4 bases, and 19 bases separated the two germline ends. The CDR3 has 15 amino acids. Per germline, CDR1 MDHEN and CDR2 SYDVKM. TCRdb keeps only in-frame clones here, not all; method: immunoSEQ multiplex PCR. In the table there are about 110,000 clones, 70% to 80% of which are singletons. Sequencing was performed on peripheral blood. V gene TRBV28 combines with J gene TRBJ1-2; D might be TRBD1 (6 bases). The clonotype originates from a woman aged 55-69 years with acute or convalescent COVID-19. The DNA of the CDR3 is TGTGCCAGCAAACCGGGACATAGAAGCCCCTATGGCTACACCTTC. Translating gives CASKPGHRSPYGYTF.